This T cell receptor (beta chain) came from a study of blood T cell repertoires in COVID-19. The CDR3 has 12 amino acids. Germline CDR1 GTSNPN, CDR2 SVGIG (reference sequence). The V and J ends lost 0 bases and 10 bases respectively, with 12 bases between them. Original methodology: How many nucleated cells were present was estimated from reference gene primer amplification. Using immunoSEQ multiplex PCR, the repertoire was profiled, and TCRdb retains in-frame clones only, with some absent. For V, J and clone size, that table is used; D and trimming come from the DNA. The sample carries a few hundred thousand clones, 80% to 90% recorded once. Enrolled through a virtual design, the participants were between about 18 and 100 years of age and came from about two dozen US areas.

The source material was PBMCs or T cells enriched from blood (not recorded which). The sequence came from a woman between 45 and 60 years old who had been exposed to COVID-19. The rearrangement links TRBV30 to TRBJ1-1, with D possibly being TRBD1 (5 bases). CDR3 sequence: CAWSVRGGGAFF. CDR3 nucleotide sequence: TGTGCCTGGAGTGTACGCGGCGGGGGAGCTTTCTTT.